A single sample is the source of the 17 T cell receptor beta chains below, sequenced in a study of response to subunit inactivated influenza vaccine. TCRdb called the RT-PCR reads again in MiXCR, with one record for every CDR3 protein. The sample holds roughly 520,000 distinct CDR3 sequences, 25% seen once. The sequenced sample was CD4+ T cells sorted from PBMCs, obtained roughly 5 days after vaccination. These receptors were obtained from a man aged 45-60 years who received an inactivated influenza vaccine.

J is TRBJ2-2 and V is TRBV7-9, with a weak D call TRBD1 (5 bases). The V gene lost 5 bases and the J gene lost 0 bases, with 13 bases spanning the gap. The CDR3 runs to 16 residues. Germline V lookup: CDR1 SEHNR, CDR2 FQNEAQ (reference sequence). In DNA form, the CDR3 reads TGTGCCAGCAGCCCTCGACAGAGAGCGAACACCGGGGAGCTGTTTTTT. It encodes CASSPRQRANTGELFF. Looking up the rest from reference TRBV7-9 and TRBJ2-2 gives the full variable domain: DTGVSQNPRHKITKRGQNVTFRCDPISEHNRLYWYRQTLGQGPEFLTYFQNEAQLEKSRLLSDRFSAERPKGSFSTLEIQRTEQGDSAMYLCASSPRQRANTGELFFGEGSRLTVL.

In this sample, this clonotype turned up a few times. The chain couples TRBV3-1 to TRBJ2-5, with 8 bases aligning to TRBD1. This CDR3 contains 14 residues. Germline CDR1 is LGHDT and CDR2 is YNNKEL (reference sequence). V shed 3 bases and J 2 bases; nucleotides not matched to a gene: 2. The CDR3 DNA reads as TGTGCCAGCAGCCAGAACAGGGGGCAAGAGACCCAGTACTTC. This translates into CASSQNRGQETQYF.

This clonotype was detected only a few times. CDR3 sequence: CASSFYSGTSNEQFF. The CDR3 nucleotides are TGTGCCAGCAGCTTCTACTCCGGGACTAGCAATGAGCAGTTCTTC. The V and J genes are TRBV7-6 and TRBJ2-1; 8 bases align to TRBD2. The V gene's germline CDR1 is SGHVS and CDR2 FNYEAQ. Unmatched junction bases numbered 7, after V lost 3 bases and J lost 6 bases. The CDR3 contains 15 residues.

Only a few counts were recorded for this clonotype. The chain links TRBV6-2 or TRBV6-3 to TRBJ2-1; D not resolved. Trimming shortened V by 2 bases and J by 6 bases, and 8 bases separated the two germline ends. The CDR3 loop spans 13 amino acids. Germline loops: CDR1 MNHEY, CDR2 SVGEGT. The CDR3 coding sequence is TGTGCCAGCAGTTACGGTAGGGTCAATGAGCAGTTCTTC. This translates into CASSYGRVNEQFF.

This rearrangement joins TRBV6-1 to TRBJ1-1, with 9 bases matching TRBD1. V lost 5 bases, J lost 5 bases, and 15 bases stayed unmatched. Germline CDR1 and CDR2: MNHNS and SASEGT. This CDR3 has 17 amino acids. This CDR3 reads CASSPAKGQGFGTEAFF. In nucleotides, the CDR3 is TGTGCCAGCAGTCCCGCGAAGGGACAGGGCTTCGGAACTGAAGCTTTCTTT.

This sequence joins TRBV6-2 or TRBV6-3 and TRBJ2-1; D unresolved. The CDR3 is 14 amino acids. The germline V gene encodes CDR1 MNHEY and CDR2 SVGEGT. V was clipped by 6 bases and J by 9 bases, with 18 bases between them. The CDR3 DNA reads as TGTGCCAGCAGCCCCCAACTCGGAAATACTGAGCAGTTCTTC. Translation gives CASSPQLGNTEQFF.

This clonotype showed up just a few times. V gene TRBV29-1 combines with J gene TRBJ2-2, with D unresolved. CDR3 length: 12 amino acids. Trimming removed 3 bases at V and 6 bases at J, with 8 bases between. The V gene's germline CDR1 is SQVTM and CDR2 ANQGSEA. This CDR3 reads CSVERDPGELFF. CDR3 nucleotide sequence: TGCAGCGTTGAGAGAGACCCCGGGGAGCTGTTTTTT.

This chain joins TRBV5-1 and TRBJ1-3; tentatively, D is TRBD1 (6 bases). This CDR3 is 15 amino acids long. In germline, CDR1 is SGHRS, CDR2 YFSETQ. V was trimmed by 5 bases and J by 1 base, leaving 13 bases between them. The DNA for the CDR3 is TGCGCCAGCAGGACAGGCCGAGGGTCTGGAAACACCATATATTTT. As protein: CASRTGRGSGNTIYF.

The chain carries TRBV7-2 and TRBJ2-5, with 8 bases lining up with TRBD2. The CDR3 runs 15 residues. The trim removed 4 bases at V and 4 bases at J, leaving 8 bases unmatched. The germline CDR1 and CDR2 sequences are SGHTA and FQGNSA. CDR3 amino acids: CASSSRAGGRETQYF. The CDR3 bases are TGTGCCAGCAGCTCTCGCGCGGGAGGCCGAGAGACCCAGTACTTC. Full variable domain (rest looked up from reference TRBV7-2 and TRBJ2-5): GAGVSQSPSNKVTEKGKDVELRCDPISGHTALYWYRQSLGQGLEFLIYFQGNSAPDKSGLPSDRFSAERTGGSVSTLTIQRTQQEDSAVYLCASSSRAGGRETQYFGPGTRLLVL.

Only a few counts were recorded for this clonotype. This rearrangement joins TRBV12-3 or TRBV12-4 to TRBJ2-2, with D unresolved. V shed 6 bases and J shed 6 bases, with 8 bases lying between them. The CDR3 spans 12 residues. CDR3 region: CASSRVPGELFF. The CDR3 DNA reads as TGTGCCAGCAGCAGAGTCCCCGGGGAGCTGTTTTTT.

The chain employs TRBV4-2 and TRBJ2-1; D gene ambiguous. Germline assignment: CDR1 LGHNA and CDR2 YNFKEQ. The germline V and J ends were trimmed by 8 bases and 6 bases, with 11 bases remaining between them. The CDR3 contains 12 residues. CDR3 in DNA: TGTGCCAGCGAAGCCCCCTCCAATGAGCAGTTCTTC. It encodes CASEAPSNEQFF.

About this clonotype itself: At one end the junction does not follow the germline gene, possibly because of a read error. The chain is built from TRBV12-3 or TRBV12-4 and TRBJ1-1; 8 bases are a match to TRBD1. The CDR3 is made up of 15 amino acids. CDR3 loop: CASSPQGVMKTEAFF. The CDR3 nucleotides read TGTGCCAGCAGCCCACAGGGGGTGATGAAAACTGAAGCTTTCTTT.

This chain connects TRBV25-1 to TRBJ2-4; D possibly corresponds to TRBD2 (5 bases). V was trimmed by 5 bases and J by 0 bases, leaving 11 bases between them. CDR1 is MGHDK and CDR2 is SYGVNS in the germline V gene. CDR3 length: 15 amino acids. In DNA, the CDR3 is TGTGCCAGCAGTCCCGGGGTCCTAGCCAAAAACATTCAGTACTTC. Its protein is CASSPGVLAKNIQYF.

This clonotype has just a few counts. The CDR3 here is CASRQTGGYTEAFF. The DNA for the CDR3 is TGTGCCAGCAGACAAACAGGGGGGTACACTGAAGCTTTCTTT. V gene TRBV2 combines with J gene TRBJ1-1; 8 nucleotides align to TRBD1. J gave up 3 bases and V 6 bases, and 6 bases lay outside the gene matches. There are 14 residues in the CDR3. Germline CDR1 and CDR2: SNHLY and FYNNEI.

The V and J genes are TRBV4-3 and TRBJ2-7; 7 nucleotides match TRBD2. This CDR3 spans 17 amino acids. V shed 3 bases and J 2 bases; nucleotides not matched to a gene: 13. The germline V gene has CDR1 LGHNA and CDR2 YSLEER. The chain's CDR3 is CASSQGGRGTIPYEQYF. The CDR3 DNA sequence: TGCGCCAGCAGCCAGGGGGGGAGAGGCACTATCCCCTACGAGCAGTACTTC.

The CDR3 sequence: CASRRDSRQETQYF. Here the CDR3 DNA reads TGTGCCAGCAGGAGGGACAGTCGCCAAGAGACCCAGTACTTC. The gene calls are TRBV5-5 and TRBJ2-5; 7 bases fit TRBD1. Trimming at V came to 5 bases and at J to 1 base, leaving 5 bases not matched to a gene. This CDR3 spans 14 amino acids. The germline V gene encodes CDR1 SGHKS and CDR2 YYEKEE (reference sequence).

The table lists this clonotype with a few counts. The chain links TRBV20-1 to TRBJ2-7; D possibly corresponds to TRBD2 (6 bases). The CDR3 consists of 12 residues. The ends were cut back, 6 bases at V and 3 bases at J, with 12 bases in the middle. Germline CDR1 and CDR2: DFQATT and SNEGSKA (reference sequence). CDR3 DNA sequence: TGCAGTGCGTCGGGACTGCGCTACGAGCAGTACTTC. Protein product: CSASGLRYEQYF.